A single sample gave rise to the 18 T cell receptor beta chains below, sequenced in a study of early T cells in non-severe SARS-CoV-2 infection. Using its own MiXCR run on the 5' RACE reads, TCRdb lists one record per CDR3 protein. The sample consists of about 45,000 distinct CDR3 sequences, 10% to 15% of them appearing once. Material: whole blood. The receptors originated from an adult who was a healthcare worker with PCR-confirmed SARS-CoV-2 infection or an uninfected control (not recorded which).

This clonotype has just a few counts. This rearrangement joins TRBV29-1 to TRBJ2-1; D is uncertain. The CDR3 extends over 11 amino acids. Germline CDR1 is SQVTM and CDR2 is ANQGSEA. Between the trimmed V and J ends, which lost 8 bases and 5 bases, there was a span of 10 bases. For the CDR3, the DNA is TGCAGCACCCTGACGGACAATGAGCAGTTCTTC. It yields the protein CSTLTDNEQFF.

About this clonotype: A read error may be the cause here, since a much bigger clone is one base away. J is TRBJ2-7 and V is TRBV20-1, with 10 bases that match TRBD1. The germline gives CDR1 DFQATT, CDR2 SNEGSKA (reference sequence). The CDR3 runs to 13 residues. The CDR3 loop reads CSERRDRGGEQYF. The DNA for the CDR3 is TGCAGCGAACGCCGGGACAGGGGAGGCGAGCAGTACTTC.

This clonotype occurred many times. V gene TRBV27 combines with J gene TRBJ2-1; maybe TRBD2 (5 bases). Per germline, CDR1 MNHEY and CDR2 SMNVEV (reference sequence). This CDR3 has 14 amino acids. Trimming shortened V by 7 bases and J by 8 bases, and 18 bases separated the two germline ends. CDR3 region: CASTDRAAGDEQFF. CDR3 sequence (DNA): TGTGCCAGCACCGATCGGGCCGCGGGCGATGAGCAGTTCTTC.

This clonotype was observed a few times. The chain carries TRBV12-3 or TRBV12-4 and TRBJ2-1; D gene uncertain. Trimming left V 8 bases short and J 8 bases short, with 4 bases between. This CDR3 region has 9 residues. CDR3 sequence reads: CASGHEQFF. The CDR3 bases are TGTGCCAGCGGGCATGAGCAGTTCTTC.

This clonotype showed up just a few times. This chain links TRBV6-2 or TRBV6-3 with TRBJ1-1, with a tentative D call TRBD1 (5 bases). The CDR3 has 12 residues. From germline, CDR1 is MNHEY and CDR2 SVGEGT. V dropped 7 bases and J dropped 7 bases, with 13 bases sitting between them. The DNA for the CDR3 is TGTGCCAGCAAAGGGGAGAATTTTGAAGCTTTCTTT. Translated: CASKGENFEAFF.

This clonotype was picked up many times. This chain connects TRBV2 to TRBJ2-3; D is perhaps TRBD2 (6 bases). This CDR3 is 13 amino acids long. The germline gives CDR1 SNHLY, CDR2 FYNNEI. Trimming removed 6 bases from V and 6 bases from J, with 13 bases in between. This chain's CDR3 is CASRGSGVDTQYF. CDR3 DNA: TGTGCCAGCAGAGGGTCGGGGGTGGATACGCAGTATTTT.

The rearrangement uses TRBV5-1 and TRBJ1-1; no definite D call. Trimming shortened V by 3 bases and J by 3 bases, and 15 bases separated the two germline ends. Germline-derived CDR1 and CDR2 are SGHRS and YFSETQ. This CDR3 comprises 15 residues. CDR3 loop: CASSSGLNRDTEAFF. For the CDR3, the DNA is TGCGCCAGCAGCTCCGGACTTAATCGGGACACTGAAGCTTTCTTT.

As regards this clonotype: Being one base from a much bigger clone, this may be a read error. This sequence joins TRBV5-6 and TRBJ2-3, with a weak D call TRBD2 (6 bases). CDR3 length equals 14 residues. CDR1 SGHDT and CDR2 YYEEEE come from the germline V gene. The CDR3 DNA reads TGTACCAGCAGCTTGGGAGGTACCACAGATACGCAGTATTTT. It codes for CTSSLGGTTDTQYF.

This clonotype has more than one count but fewer than ten. The chain combines TRBV7-3 with TRBJ2-1; 12 nucleotides match TRBD2. The J segment lost 9 bases and the V segment lost 2 bases, leaving 14 bases of the junction unmatched. In germline, CDR1 is SGHTA, CDR2 FQGTGA. The CDR3 length is 18 residues. CDR3 sequence: CASSLYPTGTSGSSEQFF. As DNA, the CDR3 is TGTGCCAGCAGCTTATATCCCACCGGGACTAGCGGGTCCAGTGAGCAGTTCTTC.

A few counts support this clonotype. The chain is built from TRBV4-3 and TRBJ2-2; tentatively, D is TRBD1 (6 bases). The CDR3 runs 16 residues. Germline V CDR1 and CDR2: LGHNA, YSLEER. V lost 1 base and J lost 5, with 14 bases in between. The CDR3 protein is CASSQGPGDSTGELFF. CDR3 in DNA: TGCGCCAGCAGCCAAGGGCCAGGGGATTCAACCGGGGAGCTGTTTTTT.

Many counts were recorded for this clonotype. V gene TRBV28 combines with J gene TRBJ2-1; D not resolved. V shed 3 bases and J shed 13 bases, with 10 bases lying between them. From germline, CDR1 is MDHEN and CDR2 SYDVKM. The CDR3 spans 11 residues. The DNA for the CDR3 is TGTGCCAGCAGTTTTTTGTCACAACAGTTCTTC. Its translation: CASSFLSQQFF. Supplemented by reference TRBV28 and TRBJ2-1, the full variable domain reads DVKVTQSSRYLVKRTGEKVFLECVQDMDHENMFWYRQDPGLGLRLIYFSYDVKMKEKGDIPEGYSVSREKKERFSLILESASTNQTSMYLCASSFLSQQFFGPGTRLTVL.

This clonotype was recorded at least ten times. The V call is TRBV6-5, the J call TRBJ1-2; possibly TRBD1 for D (5 bases). Germline V gene sequence: CDR1 MNHEY, CDR2 SVGAGI. This CDR3 is built from 15 residues. V was shortened by 0 bases and J by 3 bases, with 11 bases between the two germline ends. This chain's CDR3 is CASSYSGDEDYGYTF. In nucleotides, the CDR3 is TGTGCCAGCAGTTACTCAGGGGATGAGGACTATGGCTACACCTTC.

In this sample, this clonotype turned up many times. The genes are TRBV10-3 and TRBJ2-2; TRBD2 matches at 14 bases. V lost 8 bases, J lost 0 bases, and 11 bases stayed unmatched. The germline CDR1 and CDR2 sequences are ENHRY and SYGVKD. This CDR3 has 19 amino acids. CDR3 loop: CAISMGGLAGGTNTGELFF. The CDR3 coding sequence is TGTGCCATCTCCATGGGAGGACTAGCGGGGGGAACGAACACCGGGGAGCTGTTTTTT.

The V and J genes are TRBV6-4 and TRBJ2-1, with 8 bases identical to TRBD2. CDR3 length: 15 residues. Germline V gene sequence: CDR1 MRHNA, CDR2 SNTAGT. V shed 3 bases and J 6 bases; nucleotides not matched to a gene: 7. The CDR3 DNA sequence: TGTGCCAGCAGTGAAGAAATCGGGGGGGCCAATGAGCAGTTCTTC. Translated, it gives CASSEEIGGANEQFF.

This clonotype has a count of ten or more. This chain joins TRBV10-3 and TRBJ2-1, with TRBD2 as a possible D gene (5 bases). The ends were cut back, 3 bases at V and 7 bases at J, with 13 bases in the middle. The CDR3 extends over 14 amino acids. The germline V gene encodes CDR1 ENHRY and CDR2 SYGVKD. CDR3 bases: TGTGCCATCAGTGATCGGTGGGAGCAGAATGAGCAGTTCTTC. Protein sequence: CAISDRWEQNEQFF.

This clonotype was detected a few times. The rearrangement uses TRBV28 and TRBJ2-1; D is unresolved. Germline CDR1 is MDHEN and CDR2 is SYDVKM. This CDR3 comprises 10 residues. V was cut by 3 bases and J by 9 bases, with 3 bases left in between. The chain's CDR3 is CASSFLEQFF. CDR3 coding DNA: TGTGCCAGCAGTTTTCTTGAGCAGTTCTTC.

V is TRBV5-1 and J is TRBJ1-4, with D possibly matching TRBD1 (5 bases). The V gene's germline CDR1 is SGHRS and CDR2 YFSETQ. The CDR3 has 19 amino acids. Trimming removed 0 bases from V and 7 bases from J, with 25 bases in between. The DNA of the CDR3 is TGCGCCAGCAGCTTGGGCGGTTGGGACTCCGTACTGAAGGGTGAAAAACTGTTTTTT. This sequence encodes CASSLGGWDSVLKGEKLFF. Supplemented by reference TRBV5-1 and TRBJ1-4, the full variable domain reads KAGVTQTPRYLIKTRGQQVTLSCSPISGHRSVSWYQQTPGQGLQFLFEYFSETQRNKGNFPGRFSGRQFSNSRSEMNVSTLELGDSALYLCASSLGGWDSVLKGEKLFFGSGTQLSVL.

This clonotype was seen ten or more times. The genes are TRBV12-3 or TRBV12-4 and TRBJ2-1, with 10 bases aligning to TRBD2. V lost 5 bases to trimming and J lost 15 bases; unmatched junction nucleotides: 4. The CDR3 spans 11 residues. The CDR3 region has the DNA TGTGCCAGCAGTAAGGGACTAGCGCTGTTCTTC. This translates into CASSKGLALFF.